This T cell receptor beta chain came from a study of T-cell memory formation after mild COVID-19. Study in general: Largely, TCR clusters stayed within a single donor.

TCRdb re-derived calls from the 5' RACE reads in MiXCR, one entry per CDR3 protein. The sample lists 400,000 or so distinct CDR3 sequences, around 18% occurring once. This clonotype occurred many times. Antigen unknown. Per the germline V gene, CDR1 is MNHEY and CDR2 is SVGEGT. The CDR3 length is 15 residues. The germline V and J ends were trimmed by 2 bases and 4 bases, with 14 bases remaining between them. Findings and caveats of the study: That cross-reactive memory joined was suggested by some responding clones appearing in pre-infection memory.

The sample consisted of PBMCs or a T cell subset sorted from them (not recorded which). This TCR was sampled from an adult woman who had mild COVID-19 (a few samples of this study predate the infection). Cell type and time point are not known. The chain carries TRBV6-2 or TRBV6-3 and TRBJ1-2, with D perhaps TRBD1 (5 bases). The CDR3 nucleotides read TGTGCCAGCAGTTACGTGTCAGGGAACGCCTATGGCTACACCTTC. It specifies CASSYVSGNAYGYTF.